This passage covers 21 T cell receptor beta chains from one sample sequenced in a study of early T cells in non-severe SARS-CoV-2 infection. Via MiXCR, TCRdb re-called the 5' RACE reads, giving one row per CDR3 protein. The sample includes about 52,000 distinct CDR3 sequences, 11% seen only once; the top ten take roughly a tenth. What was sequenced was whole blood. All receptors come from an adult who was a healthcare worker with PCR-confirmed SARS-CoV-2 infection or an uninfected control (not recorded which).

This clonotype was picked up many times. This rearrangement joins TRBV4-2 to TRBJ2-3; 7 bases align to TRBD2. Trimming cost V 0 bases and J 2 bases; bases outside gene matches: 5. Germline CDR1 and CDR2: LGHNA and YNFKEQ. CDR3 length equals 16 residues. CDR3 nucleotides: TGTGCCAGCAGCCAAGAAACTAGCGTAACCACAGATACGCAGTATTTT. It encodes CASSQETSVTTDTQYF.

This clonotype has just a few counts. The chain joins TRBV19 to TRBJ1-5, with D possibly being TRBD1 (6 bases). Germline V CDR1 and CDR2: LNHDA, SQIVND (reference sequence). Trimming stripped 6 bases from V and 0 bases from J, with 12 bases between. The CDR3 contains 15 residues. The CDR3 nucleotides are TGTGCCAGTAGCAAAGGGGGTTATAGCAATCAGCCCCAGCATTTT. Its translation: CASSKGGYSNQPQHF. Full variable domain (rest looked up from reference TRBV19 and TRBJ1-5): DGGITQSPKYLFRKEGQNVTLSCEQNLNHDAMYWYRQDPGQGLRLIYYSQIVNDFQKGDIAEGYSVSREKKESFPLTVTSAQKNPTAFYLCASSKGGYSNQPQHFGDGTRLSIL.

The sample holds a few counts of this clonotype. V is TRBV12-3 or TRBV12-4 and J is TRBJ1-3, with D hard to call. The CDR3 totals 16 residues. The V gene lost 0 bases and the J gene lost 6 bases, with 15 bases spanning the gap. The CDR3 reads CASSLAPNLYENTIYF. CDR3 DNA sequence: TGTGCCAGCAGTTTAGCTCCTAACCTCTATGAAAACACCATATATTTT.

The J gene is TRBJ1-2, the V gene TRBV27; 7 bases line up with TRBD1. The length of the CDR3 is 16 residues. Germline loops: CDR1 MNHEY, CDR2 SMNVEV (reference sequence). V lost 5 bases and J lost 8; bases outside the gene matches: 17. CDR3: CASSPGQSSVGGGYTF. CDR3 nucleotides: TGTGCCAGCAGTCCGGGACAGAGTTCCGTCGGGGGCGGCTACACCTTC.

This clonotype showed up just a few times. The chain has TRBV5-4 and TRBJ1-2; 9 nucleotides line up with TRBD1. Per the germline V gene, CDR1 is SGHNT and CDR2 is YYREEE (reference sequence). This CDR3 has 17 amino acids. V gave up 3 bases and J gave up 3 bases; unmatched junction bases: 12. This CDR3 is CASSSGQGGLADYGYTF. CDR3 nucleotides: TGTGCCAGCAGCTCGGGACAGGGAGGGCTTGCTGACTATGGCTACACCTTC.

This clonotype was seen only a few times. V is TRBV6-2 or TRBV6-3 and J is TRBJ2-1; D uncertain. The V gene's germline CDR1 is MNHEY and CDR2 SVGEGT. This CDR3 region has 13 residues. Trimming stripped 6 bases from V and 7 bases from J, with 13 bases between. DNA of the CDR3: TGTGCCAGCAGACTTTATATGGAGAATGAGCAGTTCTTC. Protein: CASRLYMENEQFF.

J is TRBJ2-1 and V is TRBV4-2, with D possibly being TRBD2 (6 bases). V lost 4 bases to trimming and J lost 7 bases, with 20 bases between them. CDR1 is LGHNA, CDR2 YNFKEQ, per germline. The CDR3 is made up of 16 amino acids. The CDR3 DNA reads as TGTGCCAGCAGCCGCCCGGGACTCCTCAACACAAATGAGCAGTTCTTC. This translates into CASSRPGLLNTNEQFF.

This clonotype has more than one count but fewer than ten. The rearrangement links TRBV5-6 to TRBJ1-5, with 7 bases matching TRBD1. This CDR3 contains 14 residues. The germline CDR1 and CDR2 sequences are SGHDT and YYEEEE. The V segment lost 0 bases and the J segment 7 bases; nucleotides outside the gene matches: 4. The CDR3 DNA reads TGTGCCAGCAGCTTGGACAGGGGCGGCCAGCCCCAGCATTTT. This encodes CASSLDRGGQPQHF. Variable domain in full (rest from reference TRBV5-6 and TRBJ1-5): DAGVTQSPTHLIKTRGQQVTLRCSPKSGHDTVSWYQQALGQGPQFIFQYYEEEERQRGNFPDRFSGHQFPNYSSELNVNALLLGDSALYLCASSLDRGGQPQHFGDGTRLSIL.

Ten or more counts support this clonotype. The CDR3 is CASSPLLSSNTDTQYF. The CDR3, as DNA: TGTGCCAGCAGCCCCTTATTATCGTCAAACACAGATACGCAGTATTTT. The chain uses TRBV5-6 and TRBJ2-3; D not certain. The CDR3 consists of 16 residues. V lost 4 bases to trimming and J lost 2 bases, with 17 bases between them. Looked up from germline, CDR1 is SGHDT and CDR2 is YYEEEE.

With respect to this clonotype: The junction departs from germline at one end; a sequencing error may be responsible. CDR3 loop: CASSPMMNTEAFF. CDR3 DNA sequence: TGTGCTAGCAGCCCCATGATGAACACTGAAGCTTTCTTT. J is TRBJ1-1 and V is TRBV7-7; D uncertain. Germline V CDR1 and CDR2: SSHAT, FNYEAQ (reference sequence). The CDR3 sequence is 13 residues long.

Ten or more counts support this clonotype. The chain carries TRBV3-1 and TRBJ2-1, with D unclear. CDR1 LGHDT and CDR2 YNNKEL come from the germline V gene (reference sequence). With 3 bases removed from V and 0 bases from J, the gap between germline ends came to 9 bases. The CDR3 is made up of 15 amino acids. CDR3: CASSQVWDSYNEQFF. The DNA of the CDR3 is TGTGCCAGCAGCCAGGTCTGGGACTCCTACAATGAGCAGTTCTTC.

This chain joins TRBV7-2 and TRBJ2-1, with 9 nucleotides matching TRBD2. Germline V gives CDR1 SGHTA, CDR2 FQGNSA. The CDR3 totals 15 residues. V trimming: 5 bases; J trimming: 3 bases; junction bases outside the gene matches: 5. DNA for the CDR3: TGTGCCAGCAGCCGTAGCGGGGGAAGCTACAATGAGCAGTTCTTC. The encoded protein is CASSRSGGSYNEQFF. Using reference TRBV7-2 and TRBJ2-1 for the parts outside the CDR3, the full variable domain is GAGVSQSPSNKVTEKGKDVELRCDPISGHTALYWYRQSLGQGLEFLIYFQGNSAPDKSGLPSDRFSAERTGGSVSTLTIQRTQQEDSAVYLCASSRSGGSYNEQFFGPGTRLTVL.

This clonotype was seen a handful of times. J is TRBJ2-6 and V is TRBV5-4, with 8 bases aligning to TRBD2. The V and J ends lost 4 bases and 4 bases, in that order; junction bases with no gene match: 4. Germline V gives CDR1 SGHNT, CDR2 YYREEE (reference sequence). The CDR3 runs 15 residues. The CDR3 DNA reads TGTGCCAGCAGCCCGGGGGGGTCCGGGGCCAACGTCCTGACTTTC. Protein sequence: CASSPGGSGANVLTF.

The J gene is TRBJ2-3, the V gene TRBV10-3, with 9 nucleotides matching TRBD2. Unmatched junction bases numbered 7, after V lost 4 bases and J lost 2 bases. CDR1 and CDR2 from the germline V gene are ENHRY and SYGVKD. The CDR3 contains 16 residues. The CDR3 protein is CAISGATSGPTDTQYF. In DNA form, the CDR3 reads TGTGCCATCAGTGGGGCGACTAGCGGCCCCACAGATACGCAGTATTTT.

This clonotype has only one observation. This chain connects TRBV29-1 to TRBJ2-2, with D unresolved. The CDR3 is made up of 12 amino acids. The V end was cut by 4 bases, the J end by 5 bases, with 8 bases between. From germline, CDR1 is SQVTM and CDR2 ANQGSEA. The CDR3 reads CSVGGRTGELFF. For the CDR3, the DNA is TGCAGCGTTGGAGGACGAACCGGGGAGCTGTTTTTT.

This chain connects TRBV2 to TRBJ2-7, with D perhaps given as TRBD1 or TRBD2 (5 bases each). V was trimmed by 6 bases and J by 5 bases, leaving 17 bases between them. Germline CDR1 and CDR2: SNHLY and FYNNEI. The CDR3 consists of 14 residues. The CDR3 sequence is CASRPGRALNEQYF. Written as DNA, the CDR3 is TGTGCCAGCAGGCCGGGACGGGCCTTAAACGAGCAGTACTTC. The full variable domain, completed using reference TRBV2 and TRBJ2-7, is EPEVTQTPSHQVTQMGQEVILRCVPISNHLYFYWYRQILGQKVEFLVSFYNNEISEKSEIFDDQFSVERPDGSNFTLKIRSTKLEDSAMYFCASRPGRALNEQYFGPGTRLTVT.

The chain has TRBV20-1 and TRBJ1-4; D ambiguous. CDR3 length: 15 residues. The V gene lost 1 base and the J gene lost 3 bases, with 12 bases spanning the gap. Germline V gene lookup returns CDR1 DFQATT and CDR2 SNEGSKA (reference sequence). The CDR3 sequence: CSARALGGANEKLFF. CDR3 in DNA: TGCAGTGCTAGAGCCCTTGGAGGAGCTAATGAAAAACTGTTTTTT.

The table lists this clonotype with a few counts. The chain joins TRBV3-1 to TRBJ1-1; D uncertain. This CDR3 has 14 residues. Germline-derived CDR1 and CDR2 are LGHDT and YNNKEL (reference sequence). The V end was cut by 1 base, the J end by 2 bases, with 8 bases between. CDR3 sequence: CASSQAGRNTEAFF. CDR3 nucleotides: TGTGCCAGCAGCCAAGCGGGCAGAAACACTGAAGCTTTCTTT.

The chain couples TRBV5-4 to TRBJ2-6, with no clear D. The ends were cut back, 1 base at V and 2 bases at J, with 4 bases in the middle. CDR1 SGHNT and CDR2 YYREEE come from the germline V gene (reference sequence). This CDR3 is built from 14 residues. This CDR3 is CASSLWPGANVLTF. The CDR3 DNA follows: TGTGCCAGCAGCTTGTGGCCTGGGGCCAACGTCCTGACTTTC.

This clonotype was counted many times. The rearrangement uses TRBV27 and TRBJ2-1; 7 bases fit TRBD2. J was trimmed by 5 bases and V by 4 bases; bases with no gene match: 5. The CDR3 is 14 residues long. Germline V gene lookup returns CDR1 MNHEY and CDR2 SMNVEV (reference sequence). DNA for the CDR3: TGTGCCAGCAGTTGGGGAGGGCGGAACAATGAGCAGTTCTTC. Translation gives CASSWGGRNNEQFF.

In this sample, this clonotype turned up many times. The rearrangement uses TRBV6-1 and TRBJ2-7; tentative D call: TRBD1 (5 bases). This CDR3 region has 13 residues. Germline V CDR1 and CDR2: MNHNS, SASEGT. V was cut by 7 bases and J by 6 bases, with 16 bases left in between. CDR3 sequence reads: CASILQGSGEQYF. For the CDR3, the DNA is TGTGCCAGCATACTCCAGGGAAGTGGCGAGCAGTACTTC.